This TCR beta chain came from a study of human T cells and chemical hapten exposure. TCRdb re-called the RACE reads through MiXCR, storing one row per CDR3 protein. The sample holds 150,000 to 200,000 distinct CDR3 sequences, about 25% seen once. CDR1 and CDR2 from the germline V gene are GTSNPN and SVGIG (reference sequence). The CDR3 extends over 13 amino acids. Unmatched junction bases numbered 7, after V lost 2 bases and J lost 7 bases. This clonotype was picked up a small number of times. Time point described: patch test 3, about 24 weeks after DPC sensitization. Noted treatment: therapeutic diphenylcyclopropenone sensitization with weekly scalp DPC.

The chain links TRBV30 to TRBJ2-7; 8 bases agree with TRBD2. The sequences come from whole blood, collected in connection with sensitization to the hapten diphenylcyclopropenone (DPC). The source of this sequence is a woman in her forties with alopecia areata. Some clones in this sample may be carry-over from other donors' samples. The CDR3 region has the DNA TGTGCCTGGAGTTCGACTAGCGACCGAGAGCAGTACTTC. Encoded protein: CAWSSTSDREQYF.